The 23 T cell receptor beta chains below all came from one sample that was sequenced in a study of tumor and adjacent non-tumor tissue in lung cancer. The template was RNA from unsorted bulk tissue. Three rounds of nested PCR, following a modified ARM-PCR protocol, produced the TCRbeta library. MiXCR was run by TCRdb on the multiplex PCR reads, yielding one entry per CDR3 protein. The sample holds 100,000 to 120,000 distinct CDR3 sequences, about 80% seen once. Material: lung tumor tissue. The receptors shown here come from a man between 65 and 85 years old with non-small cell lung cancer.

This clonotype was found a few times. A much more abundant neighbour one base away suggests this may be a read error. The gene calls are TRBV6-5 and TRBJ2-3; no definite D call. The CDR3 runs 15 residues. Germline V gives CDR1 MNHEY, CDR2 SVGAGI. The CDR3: CVSSSHGVSTDTQYF. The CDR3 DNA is TGTGTCAGCAGTAGTCATGGGGTTTCCACAGATACGCAGTATTTT.

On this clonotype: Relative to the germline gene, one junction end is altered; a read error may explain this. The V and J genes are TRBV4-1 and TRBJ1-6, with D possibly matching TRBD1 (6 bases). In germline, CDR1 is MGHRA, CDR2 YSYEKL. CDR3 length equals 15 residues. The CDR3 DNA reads TGCGCCAGCAGTCATACAGGGCCCCTTCAGTCACTCCTCCACTTT. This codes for CASSHTGPLQSLLHF.

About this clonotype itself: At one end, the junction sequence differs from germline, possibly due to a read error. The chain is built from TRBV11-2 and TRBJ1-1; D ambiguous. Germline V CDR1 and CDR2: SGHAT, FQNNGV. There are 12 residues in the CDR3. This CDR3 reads CASRPPSTDAFF. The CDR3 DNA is TGTGCCAGCAGGCCCCCCTCCACTGATGCTTTCTTT.

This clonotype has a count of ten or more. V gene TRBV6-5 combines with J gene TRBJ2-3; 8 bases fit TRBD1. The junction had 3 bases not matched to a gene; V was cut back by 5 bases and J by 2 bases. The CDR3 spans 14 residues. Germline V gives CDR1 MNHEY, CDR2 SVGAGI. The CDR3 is CASSRQGFTDTQYF. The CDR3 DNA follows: TGTGCCAGCAGTCGACAGGGGTTCACAGATACGCAGTATTTT.

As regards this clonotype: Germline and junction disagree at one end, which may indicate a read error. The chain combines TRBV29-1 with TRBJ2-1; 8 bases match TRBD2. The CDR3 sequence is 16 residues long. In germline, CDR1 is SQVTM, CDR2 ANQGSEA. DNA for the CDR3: TGCAGTGTTGAAGATCACACTAGCGGCATCTACAGAGAGCAGTTCTTC. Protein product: CSVEDHTSGIYREQFF.

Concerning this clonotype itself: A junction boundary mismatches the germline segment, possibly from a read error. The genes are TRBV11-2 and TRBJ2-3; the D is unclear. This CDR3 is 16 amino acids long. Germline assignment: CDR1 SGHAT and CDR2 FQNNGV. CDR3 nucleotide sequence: TGTGCCTGCAGCTTAACTCATGGTGGAAGCACACATACGCAGTATTTT. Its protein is CACSLTHGGSTHTQYF.

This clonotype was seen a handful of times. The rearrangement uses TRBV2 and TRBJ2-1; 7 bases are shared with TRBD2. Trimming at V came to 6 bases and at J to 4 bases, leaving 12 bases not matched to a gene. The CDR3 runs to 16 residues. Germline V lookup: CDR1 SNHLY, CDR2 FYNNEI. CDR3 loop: CASSDRTRGTYNEQFF. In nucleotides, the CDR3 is TGTGCCAGCAGCGATAGGACGCGGGGGACTTACAATGAGCAGTTCTTC. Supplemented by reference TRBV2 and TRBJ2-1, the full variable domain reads EPEVTQTPSHQVTQMGQEVILRCVPISNHLYFYWYRQILGQKVEFLVSFYNNEISEKSEIFDDQFSVERPDGSNFTLKIRSTKLEDSAMYFCASSDRTRGTYNEQFFGPGTRLTVL.

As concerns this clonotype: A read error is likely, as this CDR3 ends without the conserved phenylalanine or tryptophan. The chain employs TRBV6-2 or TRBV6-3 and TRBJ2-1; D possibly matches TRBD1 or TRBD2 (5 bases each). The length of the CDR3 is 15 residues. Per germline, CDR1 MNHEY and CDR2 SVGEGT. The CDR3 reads CAISRGGPGINKQFL. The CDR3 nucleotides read TGTGCCATCAGTCGGGGTGGGCCAGGGATCAATAAGCAGTTCTTG.

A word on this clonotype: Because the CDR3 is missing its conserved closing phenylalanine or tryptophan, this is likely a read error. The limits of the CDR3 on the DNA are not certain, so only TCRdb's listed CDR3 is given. CDR3: CARCPGTGSNPQAHL. The V and J genes are TRBV13 and TRBJ1-1; the table's D call, TRBD1, has no DNA check behind it. The CDR3 extends over 15 residues, inclusive of both ends. Germline lookup yields CDR1 PRHDT and CDR2 FYEKMQ (reference sequence).

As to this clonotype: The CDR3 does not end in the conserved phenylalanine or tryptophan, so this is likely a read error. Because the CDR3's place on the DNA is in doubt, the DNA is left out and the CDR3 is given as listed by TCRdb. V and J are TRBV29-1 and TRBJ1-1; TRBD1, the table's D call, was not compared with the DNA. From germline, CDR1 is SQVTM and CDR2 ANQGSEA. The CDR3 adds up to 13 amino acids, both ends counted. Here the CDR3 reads CSVEGQASTEAIY.

The CDR3 loop is CAFSQLLRETQYF. The CDR3 DNA sequence: TGTGCCTTCAGCCAATTATTGAGAGAGACCCAGTACTTC. This rearrangement joins TRBV14 to TRBJ2-5; D is unclear. CDR3 size: 13 residues. CDR1 is SGHDN and CDR2 is FVKESK in the germline V gene. V was clipped by 11 bases and J by 4 bases, with 17 bases between them. The variable domain in full, with the rest retrieved from reference TRBV14 and TRBJ2-5, is EAGVTQFPSHSVIEKGQTVTLRCDPISGHDNLYWYRRVMGKEIKFLLHFVKESKQDESGMPNNRFLAERTGGTYSTLKVQPAELEDSGVYFCAFSQLLRETQYFGPGTRLLVL.

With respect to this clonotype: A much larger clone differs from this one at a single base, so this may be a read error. Here the CDR3 reads CVSSLFTPSGSSYEQYF. In nucleotides, the CDR3 is TGTGTCAGCAGTTTATTCACCCCTAGCGGGAGTAGCTACGAGCAGTACTTC. V usage is TRBV28 and J usage is TRBJ2-7, with TRBD2 matching 10 bases. Germline V lookup: CDR1 MDHEN, CDR2 SYDVKM. The CDR3 covers 17 residues.

The CDR3 DNA sequence: TGTGCCAGCAGTTTAGATAGGGGACCCTACGAGCAGTACTTC. This encodes CASSLDRGPYEQYF. The chain links TRBV12-3 or TRBV12-4 to TRBJ2-7; either TRBD1 or TRBD2 may supply D (5 bases each). Between the trimmed V and J ends, which lost 1 base and 2 bases, there was a span of 9 bases. This CDR3 contains 14 residues.

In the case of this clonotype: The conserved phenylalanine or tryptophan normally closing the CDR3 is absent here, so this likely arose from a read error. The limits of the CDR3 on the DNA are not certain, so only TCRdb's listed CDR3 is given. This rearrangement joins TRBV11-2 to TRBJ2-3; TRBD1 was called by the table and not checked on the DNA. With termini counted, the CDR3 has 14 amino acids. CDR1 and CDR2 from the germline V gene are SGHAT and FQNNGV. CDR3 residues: CDSSLTPGSNTQYL.

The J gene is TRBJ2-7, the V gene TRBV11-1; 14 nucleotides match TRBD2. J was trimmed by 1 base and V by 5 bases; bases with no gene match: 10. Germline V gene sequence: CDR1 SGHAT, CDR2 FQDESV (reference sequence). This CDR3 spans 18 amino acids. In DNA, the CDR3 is TGTGCCAGCAGCCAAACCGGGACTAGCGGGAGTAGGTCCTACGAGCAGTACTTC. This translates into CASSQTGTSGSRSYEQYF.

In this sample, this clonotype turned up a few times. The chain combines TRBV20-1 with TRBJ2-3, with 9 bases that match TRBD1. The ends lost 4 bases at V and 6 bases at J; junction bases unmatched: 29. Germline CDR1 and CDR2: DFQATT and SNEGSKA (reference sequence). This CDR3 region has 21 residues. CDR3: CSAKGFDRTGVSWETSDTQYF. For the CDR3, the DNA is TGCAGTGCTAAAGGGTTCGACCGGACAGGGGTCTCGTGGGAGACATCCGATACGCAGTATTTT.

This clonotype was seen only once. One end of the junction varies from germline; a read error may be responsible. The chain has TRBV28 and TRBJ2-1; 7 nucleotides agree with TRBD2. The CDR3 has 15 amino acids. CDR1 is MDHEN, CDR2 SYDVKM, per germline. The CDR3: CASLRGGSPYKEQFF. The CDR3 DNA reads TGTGCCAGCCTTCGCGGCGGGAGCCCCTACAAGGAGCAGTTCTTC. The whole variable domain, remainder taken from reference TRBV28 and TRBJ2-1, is DVKVTQSSRYLVKRTGEKVFLECVQDMDHENMFWYRQDPGLGLRLIYFSYDVKMKEKGDIPEGYSVSREKKERFSLILESASTNQTSMYLCASLRGGSPYKEQFFGPGTRLTVL.

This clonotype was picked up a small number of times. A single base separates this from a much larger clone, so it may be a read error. The CDR3 DNA reads as TGTGCCAGCAAACACGGAGACAATGTGCAGTTCTTC. It encodes CASKHGDNVQFF. V and J are TRBV7-8 and TRBJ2-1; D gene uncertain. The CDR3 sequence is 12 residues long. CDR1 and CDR2 (germline): SGHVS, FQNEAQ.

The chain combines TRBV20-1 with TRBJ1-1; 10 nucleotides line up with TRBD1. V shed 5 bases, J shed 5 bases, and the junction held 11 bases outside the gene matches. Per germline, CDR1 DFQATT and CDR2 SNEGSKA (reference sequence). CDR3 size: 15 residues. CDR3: CSAPKDRGRRTEAFF. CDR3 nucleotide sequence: TGCAGTGCTCCAAAAGACAGGGGGCGCAGAACTGAAGCTTTCTTT.

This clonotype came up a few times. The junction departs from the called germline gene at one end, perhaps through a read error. As DNA, the CDR3 is TGTGCCAGCAGCGTGGGCAAGAACACCGAAGCTTTCTTT. As protein: CASSVGKNTEAFF. The rearrangement uses TRBV5-5 and TRBJ1-1, with D unclear. Germline V lookup: CDR1 SGHKS, CDR2 YYEKEE (reference sequence). This CDR3 has 13 amino acids.

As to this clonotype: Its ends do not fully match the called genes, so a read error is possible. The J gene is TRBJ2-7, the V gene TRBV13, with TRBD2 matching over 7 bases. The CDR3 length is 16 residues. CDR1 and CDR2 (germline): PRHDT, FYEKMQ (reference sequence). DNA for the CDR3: TGTGCCAGCAGCTTAGGTGCGGGAGTTCTGTCCTACGAGCAGTGCTTC. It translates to CASSLGAGVLSYEQCF. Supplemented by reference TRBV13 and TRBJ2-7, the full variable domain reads AAGVIQSPRHLIKEKRETATLKCYPIPRHDTVYWYQQGPGQDPQFLISFYEKMQSDKGSIPDRFSAQQFSDYHSELNMSSLELGDSALYFCASSLGAGVLSYEQCFGPGTRLTVT.

This CDR3 is CASSHLTGENIIYF. CDR3 nucleotide sequence: TGCGCCAGCAGCCATTTGACAGGGGAAAACATCATTTATTTT. J is TRBJ1-3 and V is TRBV4-1, with 8 bases that match TRBD1. The ends lost 3 bases at V and 16 bases at J; junction bases unmatched: 14. This CDR3 region has 14 residues. Germline lookup yields CDR1 MGHRA and CDR2 YSYEKL.

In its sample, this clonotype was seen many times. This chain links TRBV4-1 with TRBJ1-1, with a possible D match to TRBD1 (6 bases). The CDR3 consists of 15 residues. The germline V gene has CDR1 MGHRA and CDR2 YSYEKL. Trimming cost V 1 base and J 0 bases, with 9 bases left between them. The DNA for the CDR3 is TGCGCCAGCAGCCAAGTTACAGGGTTGAACACTGAAGCTTTCTTT. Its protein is CASSQVTGLNTEAFF.